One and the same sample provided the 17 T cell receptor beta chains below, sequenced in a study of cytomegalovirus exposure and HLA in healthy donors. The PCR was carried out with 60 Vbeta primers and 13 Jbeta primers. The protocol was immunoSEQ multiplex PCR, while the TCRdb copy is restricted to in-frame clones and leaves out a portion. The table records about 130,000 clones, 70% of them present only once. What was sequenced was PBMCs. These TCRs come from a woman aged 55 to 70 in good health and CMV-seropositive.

CDR3 protein: CANSGQATYNEQFF. CDR3 bases: TGTGCCAACTCCGGACAGGCTACCTACAATGAGCAGTTCTTC. The chain employs TRBV27 and TRBJ2-1, with TRBD1 matching 7 bases. This CDR3 contains 14 residues. Germline CDR1 and CDR2: MNHEY and SMNVEV (reference sequence). The trim removed 10 bases at V and 2 bases at J, leaving 8 bases unmatched.

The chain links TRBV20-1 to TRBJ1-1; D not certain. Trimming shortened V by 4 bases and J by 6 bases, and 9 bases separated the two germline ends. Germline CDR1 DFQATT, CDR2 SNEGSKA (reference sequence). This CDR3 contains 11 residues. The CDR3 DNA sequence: TGCAGTGCTATGCGGGCGGCTGAAGCTTTCTTT. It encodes CSAMRAAEAFF.

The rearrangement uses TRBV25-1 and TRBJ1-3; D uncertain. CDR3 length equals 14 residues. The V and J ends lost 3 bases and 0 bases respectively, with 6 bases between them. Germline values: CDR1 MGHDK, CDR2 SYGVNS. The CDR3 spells CASSDPISGNTIYF. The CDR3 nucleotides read TGTGCCAGCAGTGACCCTATCTCTGGAAACACCATATATTTT.

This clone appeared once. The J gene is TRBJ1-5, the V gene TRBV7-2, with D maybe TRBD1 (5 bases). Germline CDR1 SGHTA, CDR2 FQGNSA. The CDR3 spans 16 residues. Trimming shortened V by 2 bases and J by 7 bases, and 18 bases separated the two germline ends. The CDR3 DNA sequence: TGTGCCAGCAGCTTAAACACGGCAGGGTCTGGGCAGCCCCAGCATTTT. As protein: CASSLNTAGSGQPQHF.

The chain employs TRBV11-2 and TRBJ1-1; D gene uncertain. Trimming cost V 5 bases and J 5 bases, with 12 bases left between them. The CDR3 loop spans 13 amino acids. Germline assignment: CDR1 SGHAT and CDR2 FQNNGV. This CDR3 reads CASSLERGTEAFF. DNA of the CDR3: TGTGCCAGCAGCCTGGAGCGCGGGACTGAAGCTTTCTTT.

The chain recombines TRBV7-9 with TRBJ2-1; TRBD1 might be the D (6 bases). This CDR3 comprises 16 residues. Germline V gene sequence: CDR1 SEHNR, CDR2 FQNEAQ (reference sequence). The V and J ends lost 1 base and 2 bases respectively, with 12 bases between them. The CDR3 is CASSLVAGATYNEQFF. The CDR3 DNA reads TGTGCCAGCAGCTTAGTAGCAGGGGCGACCTACAATGAGCAGTTCTTC.

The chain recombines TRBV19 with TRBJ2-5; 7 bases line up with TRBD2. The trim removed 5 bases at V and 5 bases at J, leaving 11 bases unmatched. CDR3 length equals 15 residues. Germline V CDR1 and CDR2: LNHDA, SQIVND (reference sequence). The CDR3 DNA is TGTGCCAGTAGTCCCCAGCGGGATTATTTGGAGACCCAGTACTTC. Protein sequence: CASSPQRDYLETQYF.

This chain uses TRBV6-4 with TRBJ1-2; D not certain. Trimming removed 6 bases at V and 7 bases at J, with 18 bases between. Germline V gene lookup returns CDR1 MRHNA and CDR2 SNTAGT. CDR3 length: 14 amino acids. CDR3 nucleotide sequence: TGTGCCAGCAGGATCAACAGTGCGGGATTTGGCTACACCTTC. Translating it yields CASRINSAGFGYTF.

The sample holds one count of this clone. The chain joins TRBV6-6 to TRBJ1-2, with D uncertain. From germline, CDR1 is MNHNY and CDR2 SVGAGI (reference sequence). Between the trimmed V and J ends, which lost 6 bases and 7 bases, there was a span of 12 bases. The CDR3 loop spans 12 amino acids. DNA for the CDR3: TGTGCCAGCAGAGCGGGTGATGGTGGCTACACCTTC. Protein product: CASRAGDGGYTF.

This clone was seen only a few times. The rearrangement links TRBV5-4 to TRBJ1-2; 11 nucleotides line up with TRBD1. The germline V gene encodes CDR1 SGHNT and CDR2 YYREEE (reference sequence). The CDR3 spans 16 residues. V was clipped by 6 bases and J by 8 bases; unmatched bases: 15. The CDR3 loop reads CASISGGDRGVGGYTF. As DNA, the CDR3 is TGTGCCAGCATATCTGGGGGGGACAGGGGGGTAGGAGGCTACACCTTC.

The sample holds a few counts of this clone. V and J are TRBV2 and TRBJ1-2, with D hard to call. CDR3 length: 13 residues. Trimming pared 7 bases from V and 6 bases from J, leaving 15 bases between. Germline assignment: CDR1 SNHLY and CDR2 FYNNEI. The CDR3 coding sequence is TGTGCCAGCACGAGACTGGGTCGGAATGGCTACACCTTC. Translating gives CASTRLGRNGYTF.

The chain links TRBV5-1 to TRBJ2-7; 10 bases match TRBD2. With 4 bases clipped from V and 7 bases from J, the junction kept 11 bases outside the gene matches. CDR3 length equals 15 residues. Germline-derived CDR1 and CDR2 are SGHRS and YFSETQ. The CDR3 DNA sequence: TGCGCCAGCAGCGCCCCTCTAGCGGGAGTCGGAGAGCAGTACTTC. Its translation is CASSAPLAGVGEQYF. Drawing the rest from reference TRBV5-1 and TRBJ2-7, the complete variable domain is KAGVTQTPRYLIKTRGQQVTLSCSPISGHRSVSWYQQTPGQGLQFLFEYFSETQRNKGNFPGRFSGRQFSNSRSEMNVSTLELGDSALYLCASSAPLAGVGEQYFGPGTRLTVT.

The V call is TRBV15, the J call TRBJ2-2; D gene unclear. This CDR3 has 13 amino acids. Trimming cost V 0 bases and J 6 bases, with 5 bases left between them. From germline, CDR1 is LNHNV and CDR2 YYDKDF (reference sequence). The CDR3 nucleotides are TGTGCCACCAGCAGAGATGCGGCCGGGGAGCTGTTTTTT. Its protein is CATSRDAAGELFF.

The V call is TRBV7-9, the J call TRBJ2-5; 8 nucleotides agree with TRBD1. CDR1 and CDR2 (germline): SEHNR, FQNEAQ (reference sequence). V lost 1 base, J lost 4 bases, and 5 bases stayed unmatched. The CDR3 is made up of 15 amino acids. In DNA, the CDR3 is TGTGCCAGCAGCTTAGTAATGACAGGGGCAGAGACCCAGTACTTC. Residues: CASSLVMTGAETQYF. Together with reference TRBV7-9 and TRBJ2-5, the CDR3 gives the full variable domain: DTGVSQNPRHKITKRGQNVTFRCDPISEHNRLYWYRQTLGQGPEFLTYFQNEAQLEKSRLLSDRFSAERPKGSFSTLEIQRTEQGDSAMYLCASSLVMTGAETQYFGPGTRLLVL.

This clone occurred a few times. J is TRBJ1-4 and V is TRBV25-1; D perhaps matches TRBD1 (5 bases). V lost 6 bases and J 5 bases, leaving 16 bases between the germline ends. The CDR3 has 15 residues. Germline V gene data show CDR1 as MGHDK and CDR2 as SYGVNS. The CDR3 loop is CASRDTGRINEKLFF. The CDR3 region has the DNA TGTGCCAGCAGAGATACAGGACGTATAAATGAAAAACTGTTTTTT.

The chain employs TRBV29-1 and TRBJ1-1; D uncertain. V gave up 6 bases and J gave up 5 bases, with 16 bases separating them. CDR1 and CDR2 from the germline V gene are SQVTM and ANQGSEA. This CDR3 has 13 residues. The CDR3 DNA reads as TGCAGCGTCGCGGACTCCCCGGGAACTGAAGCTTTCTTT. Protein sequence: CSVADSPGTEAFF.

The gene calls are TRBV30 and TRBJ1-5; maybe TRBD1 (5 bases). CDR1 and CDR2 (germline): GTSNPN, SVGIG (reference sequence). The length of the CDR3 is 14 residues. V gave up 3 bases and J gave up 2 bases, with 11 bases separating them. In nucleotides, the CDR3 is TGTGCCTGGAGCGATGGGGGGGGCAATCAGCCCCAGCATTTT. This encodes CAWSDGGGNQPQHF.